Following are 9 T cell receptor beta chains from one sample sequenced in a study of cytomegalovirus exposure and HLA in healthy donors (TCRdb year 2017). The library was built by means of the immunoSEQ multiplex PCR assay. A mixture of 60 forward primers for TCR Vbeta segments and 13 reverse primers for TCR Jbeta segments was used in the multiplex PCR. This immuneACCESS table, as held by TCRdb, lists in-frame sequences with V and J called but not all clones. Of the missing ones, under half trace to an unresolved V gene in checked studies; the others have no known cause. A total of some 200,000 clones appear in this sample, around 80% of them only once. The ten largest make up about 1.7% of the sample. Sequencing was carried out using PBMCs. The origin of the receptors is a man aged 50 or older in good health and CMV-seronegative.

The chain combines TRBV6-1 with TRBJ2-1, with 7 bases lining up with TRBD1. V trimming: 2 bases; J trimming: 4 bases; junction bases outside the gene matches: 2. Per germline, CDR1 MNHNS and CDR2 SASEGT. The CDR3 runs 14 residues. The CDR3 region is CASSERQGYNEQFF. CDR3 sequence (DNA): TGTGCCAGCAGTGAACGACAGGGTTACAATGAGCAGTTCTTC.

V and J are TRBV6-5 and TRBJ2-7, with D perhaps TRBD2 (6 bases). Germline CDR1 and CDR2: MNHEY and SVGAGI. This CDR3 is 14 amino acids long. The V end lost 4 bases, the J end lost 4 bases, and 14 bases lay between the germline ends. DNA of the CDR3: TGTGCCAGCAGTTCCCAGCTAGCGACGTACGAGCAGTACTTC. Residues: CASSSQLATYEQYF.

The chain employs TRBV7-3 and TRBJ1-1, with TRBD1 matching 8 bases. V lost 4 bases and J lost 0; bases outside the gene matches: 4. Per germline, CDR1 SGHTA and CDR2 FQGTGA. The CDR3 contains 15 residues. In DNA form, the CDR3 reads TGTGCCAGCAGCTCCCAGGGGGCGATGAACACTGAAGCTTTCTTT. Amino acids: CASSSQGAMNTEAFF.

V gene TRBV10-1 combines with J gene TRBJ2-5; TRBD2 matches 13 bases. After removal of 0 bases from V and 3 bases from J, the junction contained 1 base not matched to a gene. The CDR3 spans 16 residues. The germline CDR1 and CDR2 sequences are WNHNN and SYGVQD (reference sequence). The CDR3 loop reads CASSESTSGRKETQYF. CDR3 bases: TGCGCCAGCAGTGAGTCGACTAGCGGGAGGAAAGAGACCCAGTACTTC.

The V gene is TRBV19, the J gene TRBJ2-3; D call uncertain. The germline V gene has CDR1 LNHDA and CDR2 SQIVND (reference sequence). CDR3 size: 11 residues. Trimming removed 5 bases at V and 6 bases at J, with 6 bases between. CDR3 protein: CASSFGDTQYF. CDR3 nucleotides: TGTGCCAGTAGTTTCGGGGATACGCAGTATTTT.

The gene calls are TRBV2 and TRBJ2-2; TRBD2 matches at 13 bases. CDR1 is SNHLY, CDR2 FYNNEI, per germline. This CDR3 is built from 16 residues. The V segment lost 5 bases and the J segment 7 bases; nucleotides outside the gene matches: 7. The CDR3 bases are TGTGCCAGCAGTATAACTAGCGGGAGGGGTAGCGGGGAGCTGTTTTTT. Translated: CASSITSGRGSGELFF.

The chain is built from TRBV13 and TRBJ2-1; 12 nucleotides line up with TRBD2. J was trimmed by 4 bases and V by 4 bases; bases with no gene match: 5. The CDR3 has 16 residues. Germline CDR1 is PRHDT and CDR2 is FYEKMQ (reference sequence). The chain's CDR3 is CASSYSTSGRYNEQFF. As DNA, the CDR3 is TGTGCCAGCAGCTATTCGACTAGCGGGAGATACAATGAGCAGTTCTTC.

CDR3 sequence: CASSSPRTGGNTEAFF. CDR3 coding DNA: TGTGCCAGTAGTTCCCCTCGGACAGGAGGGAACACTGAAGCTTTCTTT. The V gene is TRBV19, the J gene TRBJ1-1; TRBD1 agrees at 7 bases. This CDR3 contains 16 residues. The J segment lost 1 base and the V segment lost 5 bases, leaving 10 bases of the junction unmatched. From germline, CDR1 is LNHDA and CDR2 SQIVND (reference sequence).

This clone has more than one count but fewer than ten. This chain uses TRBV28 with TRBJ1-2; 7 positions agree with TRBD1. After removal of 5 bases from V and 2 bases from J, the junction contained 5 bases not matched to a gene. Germline loops: CDR1 MDHEN, CDR2 SYDVKM. This CDR3 spans 14 amino acids. CDR3 DNA: TGTGCCAGCAGTCCTCGACAGGGCAACTATGGCTACACCTTC. It is translated as CASSPRQGNYGYTF.